These 32 T cell receptor beta chains share one sample of origin, sequenced in a study of shared clonotypes between healthy human individuals. Sequencing used immunoSEQ multiplex PCR; TCRdb keeps in-frame clones, though not all of them. The table records 850,000 to 1,200,000 clones, roughly 80% of them present only once. Sequencing input: memory CD4+ T cells sorted from blood. Indicated subset: CD45RA-negative fraction. The source of these receptors is a man aged 18 to 29 in good health.

The V call is TRBV28, the J call TRBJ2-5, with 11 bases that match TRBD1. The CDR3 has 15 amino acids. CDR1 and CDR2 from the germline V gene are MDHEN and SYDVKM. Losses at the gene ends were 7 bases for V and 5 bases for J; bases not matched to a gene: 9. The CDR3 region is CASNLDRGLSETQYF. For the CDR3, the DNA is TGTGCCAGCAACCTGGACAGGGGGCTTTCGGAGACCCAGTACTTC.

The CDR3 DNA follows: TGTGCCAGCGGCCTCCAGGGTTGGAGCAAAAACATTCAGTACTTC. It is translated as CASGLQGWSKNIQYF. The J gene is TRBJ2-4, the V gene TRBV28; D perhaps matches TRBD1 (5 bases). Germline CDR1 reads MDHEN; CDR2 reads SYDVKM. V lost 8 bases and J lost 3, with 17 bases in between. This CDR3 comprises 15 residues. The full variable domain, its missing parts supplied by reference TRBV28 and TRBJ2-4, is DVKVTQSSRYLVKRTGEKVFLECVQDMDHENMFWYRQDPGLGLRLIYFSYDVKMKEKGDIPEGYSVSREKKERFSLILESASTNQTSMYLCASGLQGWSKNIQYFGAGTRLSVL.

The rearrangement joins TRBV2 to TRBJ1-2; the D is unclear. V dropped 8 bases and J dropped 8 bases, with 9 bases sitting between them. Germline V gene lookup returns CDR1 SNHLY and CDR2 FYNNEI. CDR3 length: 10 residues. CDR3 nucleotide sequence: TGTGCCAGCCGGACGGGGGGCTACACCTTC. Its translation is CASRTGGYTF.

The chain carries TRBV5-1 and TRBJ2-7; TRBD2 is a possible D gene (6 bases). CDR3 length: 13 amino acids. V was clipped by 5 bases and J by 3 bases, with 12 bases between them. Germline V gene data show CDR1 as SGHRS and CDR2 as YFSETQ. In DNA, the CDR3 is TGCGCCAGCAGGCCTCCTAGCGACTACGAGCAGTACTTC. Translation gives CASRPPSDYEQYF. The whole variable domain, filled in from reference TRBV5-1 and TRBJ2-7, reads KAGVTQTPRYLIKTRGQQVTLSCSPISGHRSVSWYQQTPGQGLQFLFEYFSETQRNKGNFPGRFSGRQFSNSRSEMNVSTLELGDSALYLCASRPPSDYEQYFGPGTRLTVT.

This clone was counted a single time. V gene TRBV10-3 combines with J gene TRBJ1-2, with a weak D call TRBD1 (6 bases). CDR3 length: 15 amino acids. The germline gives CDR1 ENHRY, CDR2 SYGVKD. V was pared by 2 bases and J by 4 bases, with 14 bases between. CDR3 nucleotide sequence: TGTGCCATCAGTGAGAGAGGAATAGGGGGCTATGGCTACACCTTC. Protein sequence: CAISERGIGGYGYTF.

This sequence joins TRBV5-1 and TRBJ1-2; D might be TRBD1 (6 bases). The CDR3 runs to 14 residues. The V and J ends lost 0 bases and 7 bases respectively, with 13 bases between them. Per the germline V gene, CDR1 is SGHRS and CDR2 is YFSETQ. Here the CDR3 DNA reads TGCGCCAGCAGCTTGGAACAGGGAAGCGCTGGCTACACCTTC. Protein: CASSLEQGSAGYTF.

Here the CDR3 reads CSDQGLGMNEQFF. DNA of the CDR3: TGCAGTGACCAGGGACTAGGGATGAATGAGCAGTTCTTC. V is TRBV29-1 and J is TRBJ2-1; 8 bases are a match to TRBD2. Germline V gene data show CDR1 as SQVTM and CDR2 as ANQGSEA. The length of the CDR3 is 13 residues.

This clone was observed a handful of times. The gene calls are TRBV29-1 and TRBJ1-6; D is ambiguous. Germline CDR1 reads SQVTM; CDR2 reads ANQGSEA. Trimming left V 7 bases short and J 10 bases short, with 17 bases between. This CDR3 has 13 residues. CDR3 sequence: CSALVDPRSPLHF. The DNA of the CDR3 is TGCAGCGCGCTTGTTGACCCTAGGTCACCCCTCCACTTT.

The chain combines TRBV30 with TRBJ1-5; no reliable D call. Germline CDR1 is GTSNPN and CDR2 is SVGIG (reference sequence). The ends were cut back, 2 bases at V and 7 bases at J, with 9 bases in the middle. The CDR3 totals 12 residues. CDR3 loop: CAWSPLGQPQHF. The CDR3 DNA reads TGTGCCTGGAGTCCTTTAGGGCAGCCCCAGCATTTT.

This clone was seen more than once but under ten times. The chain links TRBV7-2 to TRBJ2-1; 8 positions match TRBD1. There are 15 residues in the CDR3. Germline assignment: CDR1 SGHTA and CDR2 FQGNSA. J was trimmed by 6 bases and V by 4 bases; bases with no gene match: 8. The CDR3 DNA reads TGTGCCAGCAGCTGGGCGTCGGGACAGGCCAATGAGCAGTTCTTC. The encoded protein is CASSWASGQANEQFF.

The genes are TRBV10-3 and TRBJ2-5, with D perhaps TRBD1 (5 bases). Trimming took off 6 bases at V and 3 bases at J, with 11 bases between the two ends. The CDR3 spans 13 residues. Germline lookup yields CDR1 ENHRY and CDR2 SYGVKD. CDR3 loop: CAISLQEEETQYF. Written as DNA, the CDR3 is TGTGCCATCAGCTTACAGGAAGAAGAGACCCAGTACTTC.

This clone appeared once. This CDR3 is also generated by other DNA sequences in the sample. The chain carries TRBV18 and TRBJ2-7, with a possible D match to TRBD2 (7 bases). This CDR3 is 15 amino acids long. Germline values: CDR1 KGHSH, CDR2 LQKENI. Trimming removed 0 bases from V and 1 base from J, with 10 bases in between. The chain's CDR3 is CASSPPGGGSYEQYF. As DNA, the CDR3 is TGTGCCAGCTCACCACCAGGGGGGGGATCCTACGAGCAGTACTTC.

The rearrangement links TRBV19 to TRBJ1-1, with unresolved D. CDR3 length equals 16 residues. Germline loops: CDR1 LNHDA, CDR2 SQIVND (reference sequence). Trimming shortened V by 4 bases and J by 12 bases, and 27 bases separated the two germline ends. The CDR3 protein is CASSTTSGRPLRRSFF. CDR3 in DNA: TGTGCCAGTAGTACTACTAGCGGACGTCCCCTTCGGAGGTCTTTCTTT.

The chain has TRBV19 and TRBJ1-6; possible D gene TRBD1, 6 bases. This CDR3 is built from 15 residues. In germline, CDR1 is LNHDA, CDR2 SQIVND (reference sequence). The germline V and J ends were trimmed by 5 bases and 8 bases, with 16 bases remaining between them. CDR3 amino acids: CASSGRDTGDSPLHF. The CDR3 DNA follows: TGTGCCAGTAGTGGCCGGGACACTGGGGATTCACCCCTCCACTTT.

The chain couples TRBV7-2 to TRBJ2-7, with D uncertain. This CDR3 region has 15 residues. Trimming pared 0 bases from V and 0 bases from J, leaving 9 bases between. Germline V gene sequence: CDR1 SGHTA, CDR2 FQGNSA. The CDR3 spells CASSLAPRYSYEQYF. The CDR3 DNA reads as TGTGCCAGCAGCTTAGCCCCGCGGTACTCCTACGAGCAGTACTTC.

The chain couples TRBV29-1 to TRBJ2-7; the match to TRBD1 covers 7 bases. Trimming cost V 5 bases and J 0 bases; bases outside gene matches: 7. The germline V gene has CDR1 SQVTM and CDR2 ANQGSEA. CDR3 length equals 14 residues. CDR3 nucleotides: TGCAGCGTTCGGACAGGATCCCTCTCCTACGAGCAGTACTTC. Protein: CSVRTGSLSYEQYF.

This clone was seen more than once but under ten times. This sequence joins TRBV6-1 and TRBJ1-1; 7 positions agree with TRBD1. Germline CDR1 is MNHNS and CDR2 is SASEGT. V trimming: 2 bases; J trimming: 2 bases; junction bases outside the gene matches: 11. This CDR3 comprises 17 residues. The CDR3 here is CASSENVNSGGNTEAFF. CDR3 sequence (DNA): TGTGCCAGCAGTGAAAATGTTAACTCAGGGGGAAACACTGAAGCTTTCTTT.

This clone is a singleton in its sample. The CDR3: CAWSRRNYGYTF. DNA for the CDR3: TGTGCCTGGAGCCGTCGAAACTATGGCTACACCTTC. The chain employs TRBV30 and TRBJ1-2; no reliable D call. This CDR3 is 12 amino acids long. Trimming took off 3 bases at V and 2 bases at J, with 7 bases between the two ends. Per germline, CDR1 GTSNPN and CDR2 SVGIG (reference sequence).

This clone is a singleton in its sample. The gene calls are TRBV5-6 and TRBJ1-2; D may be TRBD1 (5 bases). Trimming removed 4 bases from V and 1 base from J, with 8 bases in between. Germline V CDR1 and CDR2: SGHDT, YYEEEE. This CDR3 is built from 13 residues. The CDR3 nucleotides are TGTGCCAGCAGCCCAGGGCGTAACTATGGCTACACCTTC. As protein: CASSPGRNYGYTF.

The sample holds a few counts of this clone. The genes are TRBV4-2 and TRBJ1-4, with D tentatively TRBD1 (6 bases). This CDR3 region has 12 residues. Trimming cost V 4 bases and J 16 bases, with 16 bases left between them. CDR1 and CDR2 (germline): LGHNA, YNFKEQ. The CDR3 protein is CASSLPGQGRFF. As DNA, the CDR3 is TGTGCCAGCAGCCTTCCGGGACAAGGACGGTTTTTT.

This chain joins TRBV4-1 and TRBJ2-4; perhaps TRBD2 as D (7 bases). With 0 bases removed from V and 0 bases from J, the gap between germline ends came to 27 bases. The CDR3 runs 22 residues. Germline values: CDR1 MGHRA, CDR2 YSYEKL. In DNA, the CDR3 is TGCGCCAGCAGCCAAGATGCCACTGGGGGGGACCCAGGGGATCTAGCCAAAAACATTCAGTACTTC. Its translation: CASSQDATGGDPGDLAKNIQYF.

This clone has a single count. The rearrangement uses TRBV5-1 and TRBJ2-2, with 9 bases that match TRBD1. The CDR3 has 15 amino acids. Germline V CDR1 and CDR2: SGHRS, YFSETQ. V lost 7 bases, J lost 6 bases, and 10 bases stayed unmatched. For the CDR3, the DNA is TGCGCCAGCTTCCCGGGACAGGGCTTTCCCGGGGAGCTGTTTTTT. It specifies CASFPGQGFPGELFF.

The chain couples TRBV11-2 to TRBJ2-1, with a weak D call TRBD2 (6 bases). The CDR3 runs 15 residues. Trimming cost V 5 bases and J 6 bases, with 17 bases left between them. Germline CDR1 is SGHAT and CDR2 is FQNNGV. The CDR3 DNA follows: TGTGCCAGCAGCCGGGAGAGGGCCCTCTCCAATGAGCAGTTCTTC. This gives the protein CASSRERALSNEQFF.

The chain recombines TRBV11-3 with TRBJ2-3, with a tentative D call TRBD2 (5 bases). The germline CDR1 and CDR2 sequences are SGHNT and YENEEA. The CDR3 spans 13 residues. Trimming took 5 bases from V and 7 from J, leaving 13 bases between them. CDR3 region: CASSVSEAHTQYF. DNA of the CDR3: TGTGCCAGCAGCGTGTCGGAGGCCCATACGCAGTATTTT.

This rearrangement joins TRBV5-1 to TRBJ2-1, with a weak D call TRBD2 (6 bases). Trimming removed 4 bases at V and 3 bases at J, with 14 bases between. The V gene's germline CDR1 is SGHRS and CDR2 YFSETQ. The CDR3 sequence is 15 residues long. CDR3 sequence: CASSTEAGFYNEQFF. DNA of the CDR3: TGCGCCAGCAGCACGGAAGCGGGCTTCTACAATGAGCAGTTCTTC.

This clone was recorded at least ten times. The chain joins TRBV28 to TRBJ2-1; no clear D. The CDR3 contains 13 residues. Trimming took off 3 bases at V and 3 bases at J, with 6 bases between the two ends. Germline V gene lookup returns CDR1 MDHEN and CDR2 SYDVKM. CDR3 loop: CASSFRVYNEQFF. Here the CDR3 DNA reads TGTGCCAGCAGTTTTAGGGTCTACAATGAGCAGTTCTTC. Full variable domain (remainder filled in from reference TRBV28 and TRBJ2-1): DVKVTQSSRYLVKRTGEKVFLECVQDMDHENMFWYRQDPGLGLRLIYFSYDVKMKEKGDIPEGYSVSREKKERFSLILESASTNQTSMYLCASSFRVYNEQFFGPGTRLTVL.

The chain combines TRBV28 with TRBJ1-5; 8 nucleotides match TRBD1. Germline V gene lookup returns CDR1 MDHEN and CDR2 SYDVKM. After removal of 8 bases from V and 7 bases from J, the junction contained 7 bases not matched to a gene. The CDR3 sequence is 13 residues long. The DNA for the CDR3 is TGTGCCAGCGTCGGACAGGGAGGACAGCCCCAGCATTTT. Protein product: CASVGQGGQPQHF.

This clone is a singleton in its sample. The junction departs from the called germline gene at one end, perhaps through a read error. This chain uses TRBV6-1 with TRBJ2-3, with 9 bases that match TRBD2. The CDR3 is made up of 11 amino acids. CDR1 and CDR2 (germline): MNHNS, SASEGT. Here the CDR3 DNA reads TGTGCCAGCACATCTAGCGGGGCCGCTGTTTTT. It specifies CASTSSGAAVF.

This chain uses TRBV19 with TRBJ1-5, with a possible D match to TRBD1 (6 bases). Trimming removed 6 bases at V and 7 bases at J, with 16 bases between. Germline V gene sequence: CDR1 LNHDA, CDR2 SQIVND (reference sequence). CDR3 size: 14 residues. CDR3 protein: CASRPGRGGQPQHF. CDR3 nucleotides: TGTGCCAGTAGGCCCGGTAGGGGGGGGCAGCCCCAGCATTTT.

The rearrangement uses TRBV5-1 and TRBJ2-5; D might be TRBD1 (6 bases). V was cut by 7 bases and J by 1 base, with 8 bases left in between. The CDR3 is 12 residues long. From germline, CDR1 is SGHRS and CDR2 YFSETQ. The CDR3 DNA follows: TGCGCCAGCCGGGACACCCAAGAGACCCAGTACTTC. Protein product: CASRDTQETQYF.

The CDR3 DNA follows: TGTGCCAGCAGCTTAAGCCTGTCTCCCGGGAATGAGCAGTTCTTC. It specifies CASSLSLSPGNEQFF. V usage is TRBV7-2 and J usage is TRBJ2-1, with D unresolved. Germline CDR1 and CDR2: SGHTA and FQGNSA. The V gene lost 2 bases and the J gene lost 7 bases, with 15 bases spanning the gap. The CDR3 is made up of 15 amino acids.

The chain couples TRBV6-5 to TRBJ1-5, with TRBD1 matching 9 bases. Losses at the gene ends were 8 bases for V and 4 bases for J; bases not matched to a gene: 6. Per germline, CDR1 MNHEY and CDR2 SVGAGI. CDR3 length equals 14 residues. CDR3 sequence reads: CASRKQGANQPQHF. CDR3 DNA sequence: TGTGCCAGCCGAAAACAGGGGGCAAATCAGCCCCAGCATTTT.